Below are 23 T cell receptor beta chains sequenced from a single sample in a study of cytomegalovirus exposure and HLA in healthy donors. A multiplex PCR was run with 60 Vbeta primers and 13 Jbeta primers. TCRdb's copy holds only in-frame clones and misses some; the assay was immunoSEQ multiplex PCR. The sample consists of roughly 120,000 clones, around 64% of them appearing once. The sequenced sample consisted of PBMCs. The origin of the receptors is a woman aged 25 to 39 in good health and CMV-seronegative.

This clone was detected a few times. This chain connects TRBV5-1 to TRBJ2-3, with 7 bases matching TRBD1. CDR1 and CDR2 from the germline V gene are SGHRS and YFSETQ. Unmatched junction bases numbered 5, after V lost 4 bases and J lost 0 bases. The CDR3 extends over 15 amino acids. CDR3 loop: CASSRPGQSTDTQYF. The CDR3 DNA reads as TGCGCCAGCAGCCGCCCGGGACAGAGCACAGATACGCAGTATTTT.

CDR3: CASSIGLAGETQYF. DNA of the CDR3: TGTGCCAGCAGTATCGGACTAGCGGGAGAGACCCAGTACTTC. The J gene is TRBJ2-5, the V gene TRBV28; 11 bases are shared with TRBD2. V gave up 5 bases and J gave up 4 bases; unmatched junction bases: 3. The germline CDR1 and CDR2 sequences are MDHEN and SYDVKM. CDR3 length: 14 residues.

V gene TRBV29-1 combines with J gene TRBJ2-1; D is unresolved. The CDR3 has 11 amino acids. In germline, CDR1 is SQVTM, CDR2 ANQGSEA. V was cut by 7 bases and J by 5 bases, with 9 bases left in between. As DNA, the CDR3 is TGCAGCGGGGCCTTGAACAATGAGCAGTTCTTC. Protein product: CSGALNNEQFF.

This clone was seen only a few times. CDR3 nucleotides: TGCGCCAGCAGCCAAACTTTAGATGAAAAACTGTTTTTT. It yields the protein CASSQTLDEKLFF. The rearrangement joins TRBV4-3 to TRBJ1-4; D not resolved. CDR1 and CDR2 from the germline V gene are LGHNA and YSLEER. CDR3 length: 13 amino acids. Trimming cost V 2 bases and J 6 bases, with 7 bases left between them.

Comment on this clone: At one end the junction does not follow the germline gene, possibly because of a read error. The V call is TRBV28, the J call TRBJ2-2, with D maybe TRBD1 (5 bases). Germline loops: CDR1 MDHEN, CDR2 SYDVKM. There are 15 residues in the CDR3. The CDR3 loop reads CVSSFAGINTGELFF. The DNA of the CDR3 is TGTGTCAGCAGTTTCGCAGGGATCAACACCGGGGAGCTGTTTTTT.

This rearrangement joins TRBV30 to TRBJ1-2; 10 nucleotides align to TRBD1. CDR3 length: 16 residues. Germline CDR1 and CDR2: GTSNPN and SVGIG (reference sequence). After removal of 4 bases from V and 3 bases from J, the junction contained 11 bases not matched to a gene. The CDR3 region has the DNA TGTGCCTGGAAGAAAAGACTCGACAGGGGGCACTATGGCTACACCTTC. As protein: CAWKKRLDRGHYGYTF. Supplemented by reference TRBV30 and TRBJ1-2, the full variable domain reads SQTIHQWPATLVQPVGSPLSLECTVEGTSNPNLYWYRQAAGRGLQLLFYSVGIGQISSEVPQNLSASRPQDRQFILSSKKLLLSDSGFYLCAWKKRLDRGHYGYTFGSGTRLTVV.

The V and J genes are TRBV30 and TRBJ2-7; 9 bases align to TRBD2. Germline V gene lookup returns CDR1 GTSNPN and CDR2 SVGIG (reference sequence). The CDR3 spans 16 residues. V lost 8 bases, J lost 6 bases, and 20 bases stayed unmatched. The CDR3 DNA sequence: TGTGCCGGAATAGCGGGAGACGGGTTCTTTTTGAGCGAGCAGTACTTC. Amino acid sequence: CAGIAGDGFFLSEQYF. The full variable domain, its missing parts supplied by reference TRBV30 and TRBJ2-7, is SQTIHQWPATLVQPVGSPLSLECTVEGTSNPNLYWYRQAAGRGLQLLFYSVGIGQISSEVPQNLSASRPQDRQFILSSKKLLLSDSGFYLCAGIAGDGFFLSEQYFGPGTRLTVT.

The gene calls are TRBV5-1 and TRBJ2-7; 7 nucleotides match TRBD1. Trimming took 0 bases from V and 1 from J; bases not matched to a gene: 4. Germline V gives CDR1 SGHRS, CDR2 YFSETQ. CDR3 length equals 15 residues. The CDR3 reads CASSLEGQLSYEQYF. The CDR3 nucleotides are TGCGCCAGCAGCTTGGAGGGACAGTTATCCTACGAGCAGTACTTC. Combining the CDR3 with reference TRBV5-1 and TRBJ2-7 gives the whole variable domain KAGVTQTPRYLIKTRGQQVTLSCSPISGHRSVSWYQQTPGQGLQFLFEYFSETQRNKGNFPGRFSGRQFSNSRSEMNVSTLELGDSALYLCASSLEGQLSYEQYFGPGTRLTVT.

This clone was recorded a few times. This chain links TRBV2 with TRBJ2-7; 8 bases map to TRBD2. The ends lost 10 bases at V and 1 base at J; junction bases unmatched: 9. Germline CDR1 SNHLY, CDR2 FYNNEI. This CDR3 is 14 amino acids long. CDR3 DNA: TGTGCCACCCAACCGGGACTAGTGTCCTACGAGCAGTACTTC. Its translation is CATQPGLVSYEQYF.

This clone was observed once. This chain uses TRBV27 with TRBJ2-1, with TRBD2 matching 7 bases. This CDR3 has 13 amino acids. V gave up 4 bases and J gave up 10 bases; unmatched junction bases: 7. The V gene's germline CDR1 is MNHEY and CDR2 SMNVEV (reference sequence). CDR3 in amino acids: CASSWTSLGEQFF. The CDR3 nucleotides are TGTGCCAGCAGTTGGACTAGTCTTGGAGAGCAGTTCTTC.

The rearrangement joins TRBV28 to TRBJ1-4; D is ambiguous. From germline, CDR1 is MDHEN and CDR2 SYDVKM. This CDR3 spans 10 amino acids. V lost 5 bases and J lost 8, with 3 bases in between. The CDR3 nucleotides are TGTGCCAGCAGTCAGGAAAAACTGTTTTTT. It codes for CASSQEKLFF.

This sequence joins TRBV11-1 and TRBJ2-2, with 9 bases lining up with TRBD1. J lost 4 bases, V lost 3 bases, and 3 bases had no gene match. Germline CDR1 SGHAT, CDR2 FQDESV (reference sequence). The CDR3 runs to 15 residues. The CDR3 spells CASSFGTGSTGELFF. CDR3 in DNA: TGTGCCAGCAGCTTCGGGACAGGGAGCACCGGGGAGCTGTTTTTT.

V is TRBV4-3 and J is TRBJ2-1, with 7 bases aligning to TRBD2. The trim removed 4 bases at V and 10 bases at J, leaving 10 bases unmatched. The CDR3 is 14 residues long. The germline gives CDR1 LGHNA, CDR2 YSLEER. This CDR3 reads CASSRILAAREQFF. The CDR3 DNA follows: TGCGCCAGCAGCCGCATTCTAGCGGCTCGAGAGCAGTTCTTC.

The chain is built from TRBV20-1 and TRBJ2-7, with a possible D match to TRBD1 (6 bases). The CDR3 is made up of 11 amino acids. The V end lost 7 bases, the J end lost 4 bases, and 11 bases lay between the germline ends. Germline V CDR1 and CDR2: DFQATT, SNEGSKA (reference sequence). CDR3: CSGGRNYEQYF. As DNA, the CDR3 is TGCAGTGGGGGGCGAAATTACGAGCAGTACTTC.

The CDR3 here is CASSITGGRDGELFF. The CDR3 bases are TGTGCCAGCAGCATAACAGGGGGCAGGGACGGGGAGCTGTTTTTT. The V gene is TRBV28, the J gene TRBJ2-2; 9 bases line up with TRBD1. Germline V gives CDR1 MDHEN, CDR2 SYDVKM. J lost 7 bases, V lost 6 bases, and 9 bases had no gene match. The CDR3 sequence is 15 residues long.

In its sample, this clone was seen a few times. The chain is built from TRBV19 and TRBJ2-2; maybe TRBD2 (5 bases). Trimming removed 1 base from V and 8 bases from J, with 11 bases in between. Germline lookup yields CDR1 LNHDA and CDR2 SQIVND (reference sequence). The CDR3 sequence is 14 residues long. CDR3 DNA: TGTGCCAGTAGTATAGGGACTTCAGGAGGGGAGCTGTTTTTT. This encodes CASSIGTSGGELFF.

The gene calls are TRBV5-5 and TRBJ1-4; D unresolved. The CDR3 contains 16 residues. In germline, CDR1 is SGHKS, CDR2 YYEKEE (reference sequence). Trimming removed 4 bases from V and 7 bases from J, with 20 bases in between. The CDR3 DNA reads TGTGCCAGCAGCACTTTCATCGGGAGGCCCTTTGAAAAACTGTTTTTT. Residues: CASSTFIGRPFEKLFF.

V gene TRBV11-1 combines with J gene TRBJ2-1; a possible D gene is TRBD2 (6 bases). With 5 bases removed from V and 1 base from J, the gap between germline ends came to 12 bases. Per germline, CDR1 SGHAT and CDR2 FQDESV (reference sequence). CDR3 length equals 15 residues. The CDR3 nucleotides read TGTGCCAGCAGCAGAATCGGGAGTTCCTACAATGAGCAGTTCTTC. This gives the protein CASSRIGSSYNEQFF.

The genes are TRBV2 and TRBJ2-1, with 11 bases lining up with TRBD1. Germline loops: CDR1 SNHLY, CDR2 FYNNEI. The CDR3 extends over 15 amino acids. Trimming cost V 5 bases and J 5 bases; bases outside gene matches: 5. CDR3 in amino acids: CASSSGTGGDNEQFF. Written as DNA, the CDR3 is TGTGCCAGCAGTTCCGGGACAGGGGGGGACAATGAGCAGTTCTTC.

V is TRBV30 and J is TRBJ2-2; the D gene is possibly TRBD2 (6 bases). Germline CDR1 is GTSNPN and CDR2 is SVGIG (reference sequence). The CDR3 is 14 residues long. V dropped 7 bases and J dropped 4 bases, with 16 bases sitting between them. Here the CDR3 DNA reads TGTGCCTCCGAGCCGGGACTCACCACCGGGGAGCTGTTTTTT. Translation: CASEPGLTTGELFF. Variable domain in full (rest from reference TRBV30 and TRBJ2-2): SQTIHQWPATLVQPVGSPLSLECTVEGTSNPNLYWYRQAAGRGLQLLFYSVGIGQISSEVPQNLSASRPQDRQFILSSKKLLLSDSGFYLCASEPGLTTGELFFGEGSRLTVL.

This clone came up once. Written as DNA, the CDR3 is TGCAGCGTTGATTCGACAGGGGGCATCACTGAAGCTTTCTTT. Protein sequence: CSVDSTGGITEAFF. The V call is TRBV29-1, the J call TRBJ1-1; TRBD1 matches at 10 bases. The CDR3 is made up of 14 amino acids. Germline CDR1 reads SQVTM; CDR2 reads ANQGSEA. With 3 bases clipped from V and 4 bases from J, the junction kept 5 bases outside the gene matches.

This clone was seen just once. The J gene is TRBJ2-3, the V gene TRBV28; tentatively, D is TRBD2 (6 bases). The V gene lost 2 bases and the J gene lost 4 bases, with 13 bases spanning the gap. The CDR3 runs 15 residues. Germline V lookup: CDR1 MDHEN, CDR2 SYDVKM. CDR3 sequence reads: CASSLGPAGADTQYF. The CDR3 region has the DNA TGTGCCAGCAGTTTAGGCCCAGCGGGCGCAGATACGCAGTATTTT.

The J gene is TRBJ2-5, the V gene TRBV10-3, with TRBD2 identical over 12 bases. Germline V CDR1 and CDR2: ENHRY, SYGVKD. CDR3 length equals 16 residues. Trimming removed 6 bases from V and 2 bases from J; junction bases left unmatched: 7. DNA of the CDR3: TGTGCCATCAGCAAGGGACTAGCGGGCCCACAAGAGACCCAGTACTTC. Translating it yields CAISKGLAGPQETQYF.